Listed below are T cell receptor beta chains from one sample, sequenced in a study of blood T cell repertoires in COVID-19. This table comes from immunoSEQ multiplex PCR, and its TCRdb copy is limited to in-frame clones, with some not included. The sample shows 70,000 to 90,000 clones, 82% of them seen only once. Sequenced material: peripheral blood. The origin of the receptors is a woman aged 80 or over with acute or convalescent COVID-19. CDR3s include the opening cysteine and the closing phenylalanine or tryptophan. Clone size is shown for a subset of rows, as once, few, many or a class of expanded clone.

clone_size j_call v_call cdr3_aa
NA TRBJ2-7 TRBV5-1 CASSLDRNDEGEQYF
NA TRBJ2-7 TRBV3-1/TRBV3-2 CASSQASRFSEQYF
NA TRBJ2-5 TRBV5-6 CASSWAGLLAGGIKETQYF
NA TRBJ1-1 TRBV21-1 CASSPLLPRGDTEAFF
NA TRBJ1-2 TRBV11-2 CASSPGVQGASGYTF
few TRBJ1-1 TRBV5-1 CASSPGTGNTEAFF
once TRBJ2-1 TRBV7-2 CASRYTGNSYNEQFF
NA TRBJ2-3 TRBV12-5 CASGLVLGGGDTQYF
NA TRBJ2-1 TRBV6-2/TRBV6-3 CASSYRGSNEQFF
NA TRBJ1-5 TRBV6-1 CASSEQGSNQPQHF
NA TRBJ1-2 TRBV28 CASRTGTQGYGYTF
NA TRBJ2-3 TRBV5-1 CASSPGGQGSDTQYF
NA TRBJ1-2 TRBV7-8 CASSLERSTANYGYTF
NA TRBJ2-5 TRBV6-1 CASSDGQGAMETQYF
few TRBJ2-7 TRBV4-1 CASSQTGLFTYEQYF
NA TRBJ1-6 TRBV7-6 CANPKTGDRAPLHF
NA TRBJ1-2 TRBV20-1 CSASSPGADGYTF
NA TRBJ1-2 TRBV7-9 CASSLAGTGGGYTF
NA TRBJ2-7 TRBV29-1 CSVDGGLSDEQYF
few TRBJ2-1 TRBV9 CASSVGLAGISYNEQFF
NA TRBJ2-7 TRBV6-5 CASRTEGEQYF
NA TRBJ1-2 TRBV12-3/TRBV12-4 CASTATVDGYTF
once TRBJ1-2 TRBV7-8 CASSSTMVGGGYGYTF
NA TRBJ2-5 TRBV3-1/TRBV3-2 CASRFGGSRARETQYF
NA TRBJ2-1 TRBV27 CASSLTIAGGYNEQFF
NA TRBJ2-3 TRBV15 CATSPSRGSGRDTQYF